A single sample is the source of the 2 T cell receptor beta chains below, sequenced in a study of shared clonotypes between healthy human individuals. Cells designated naive CD8 were CD45RO-negative and were positively selected for CCR7, with terminally differentiated effector memory CD45RA+ cells excluded. The data were produced by immunoSEQ multiplex PCR, yet TCRdb's version contains in-frame clones alone and is incomplete. The data contain around 1.9 million clones, more than 85% of them seen just once; the ten biggest clones take up more than 1.5%. The specimen sequenced was naive CD8+ T cells from PBMCs. The source of these receptors is a man aged 18 to 30 in good health. Some clones in this sample may be carry-over from other donors' samples.

The rearrangement uses TRBV7-9 and TRBJ1-5; weak D call: TRBD1 (6 bases). V was trimmed by 3 bases and J by 6 bases, leaving 21 bases between them. Germline CDR1 and CDR2: SEHNR and FQNEAQ (reference sequence). This CDR3 has 17 residues. CDR3 in DNA: TGTGCCAGCAGCTTGATGAATCCCCCACAGGGAAGTCAGCCCCAGCATTTT. Translation: CASSLMNPPQGSQPQHF.

The CDR3 loop is CASSLTWGHEQYF. CDR3 in DNA: TGTGCCAGCAGCTTGACATGGGGCCACGAGCAGTACTTC. This chain uses TRBV5-6 with TRBJ2-7; possible D gene TRBD1, 5 bases. The CDR3 sequence is 13 residues long. Trimming removed 1 base from V and 5 bases from J, with 10 bases in between. CDR1 and CDR2 from the germline V gene are SGHDT and YYEEEE.